This TCR beta chain is drawn from a study of CD8 T cells in Susac syndrome. The authors reverse transcribed roughly 0.5 to 1 ug RNA with random hexamers. TCRdb redid the calling of the immunoSEQ multiplex PCR reads with MiXCR, one entry per CDR3 protein. The table shows about 210,000 distinct CDR3 sequences, with around 95% occurring only once. The CDR3 extends over 15 amino acids. V gave up 5 bases and J gave up 2 bases, with 14 bases separating them. Germline CDR1 and CDR2: SGHRS and YFSETQ. The chain links TRBV5-1 to TRBJ2-1; weak D call: TRBD2 (6 bases). This clonotype was obtained from a human donor with multiple sclerosis. Sequenced: CD4+ T cells from PBMCs. This CDR3 is CASRAGTGPYNEQFF. The CDR3 bases are TGCGCCAGCAGAGCCGGGACTGGACCCTACAATGAGCAGTTCTTC.